This T cell receptor (beta chain) emerged from a study of metastatic and nonmetastatic thyroid tumors. Study as a whole: Peripheral blood and tumor or nodule samples from malignant and benign thyroid patients were compared.

The CDR3 extends over 15 amino acids. Germline CDR1 and CDR2: SNHLY and FYNNEI. V shed 4 bases and J 3 bases; nucleotides not matched to a gene: 8. MiXCR re-clonotyped the PCR reads for TCRdb. The sample has roughly 20,000 clones, roughly 18% seen once. Study-wide findings and caveats: It was reportedly found that TCR beta diversity was significantly higher in malignant thyroid tumors than in benign nodules, a difference seen in both blood and tumor samples.

Not a single patient had been given any form of treatment at any point before undergoing thyroid surgery. This clone has just a few counts. Antigen: not known. The chain uses TRBV2 and TRBJ2-7, with 8 bases aligning to TRBD2. This TCR came from a male donor with papillary thyroid cancer or a benign thyroid nodule (not recorded which). Some clones in this sample may be carry-over from other donors' samples. Sequenced: adjacent normal tissue. CDR3: CASSAERGRGYEQYF. The CDR3 region has the DNA TGTGCCAGCAGTGCTGAGCGGGGGAGGGGCTACGAGCAGTACTTC.